The 25 T cell receptor beta chains listed next were all sequenced from one sample in a study of fetal regulatory T cell absence and autoimmunity. Produced via immunoSEQ multiplex PCR; TCRdb's table is partial and in-frame only. The top ten hold 1.5% to 2.5% of the sample, which has roughly 95,000 clones, roughly 70% seen once. The sequenced material came from pancreas tissue. These receptors came from a male donor with IPEX syndrome.

CDR3 in amino acids: CATGQSSGANVLTF. Written as DNA, the CDR3 is TGTGCCACCGGCCAGAGTTCTGGGGCCAACGTCCTGACTTTC. This chain connects TRBV6-5 to TRBJ2-6; D gene unclear. Germline V gene lookup returns CDR1 MNHEY and CDR2 SVGAGI. The length of the CDR3 is 14 residues. V was cut by 10 bases and J by 1 base, with 11 bases left in between.

As DNA, the CDR3 is TGTGCCAGCAGCTGTCGAGACAGGCTCGGTCACACCGGGGAGCTGTTTTTT. Translation: CASSCRDRLGHTGELFF. V is TRBV21-1 and J is TRBJ2-2; the table names TRBD1, a call not compared with the DNA. TRBV21-1 is listed as a pseudogene. The CDR3 is 17 amino acids.

This chain joins TRBV27 and TRBJ2-7, with 7 bases lining up with TRBD2. Trimming at V came to 4 bases and at J to 4 bases, leaving 16 bases not matched to a gene. The CDR3 contains 17 residues. Germline loops: CDR1 MNHEY, CDR2 SMNVEV (reference sequence). CDR3 in DNA: TGTGCCAGCAGTTCCCTCGTTTGGCGGGAGAACCATTACGAGCAGTACTTC. The encoded protein is CASSSLVWRENHYEQYF.

The genes are TRBV19 and TRBJ2-1; tentatively, D is TRBD1 (5 bases). CDR1 and CDR2 from the germline V gene are LNHDA and SQIVND (reference sequence). Trimming removed 4 bases from V and 0 bases from J, with 10 bases in between. This CDR3 is built from 15 residues. The CDR3 loop reads CASSTGWSSYNEQFF. As DNA, the CDR3 is TGTGCCAGTAGTACAGGGTGGAGCTCCTACAATGAGCAGTTCTTC.

The genes are TRBV2 and TRBJ1-1; 8 bases align to TRBD1. The V gene end was trimmed by 5 bases and the J gene end by 4 bases; junction bases not matched to a gene: 3. Germline V lookup: CDR1 SNHLY, CDR2 FYNNEI. CDR3 size: 13 residues. In nucleotides, the CDR3 is TGTGCCAGCAGTCAGACAGGGGTCACTGAAGCTTTCTTT. It encodes CASSQTGVTEAFF.

Here the CDR3 DNA reads TGTGCCAGCAGCCCTCCGGGACAGGGAATATACGAGCAGTACTTC. Translation: CASSPPGQGIYEQYF. The chain couples TRBV21-1 to TRBJ2-7; TRBD1, as called in the table, went unchecked against the DNA. TRBV21-1 is reported as a pseudogene. This CDR3 is built from 15 residues.

This clone was detected only once. V usage is TRBV5-1 and J usage is TRBJ2-2; 7 nucleotides agree with TRBD2. Germline V gives CDR1 SGHRS, CDR2 YFSETQ. With V trimmed by 3 bases and J by 1 base, 6 bases remained unmatched. The CDR3 has 16 amino acids. The DNA for the CDR3 is TGCGCCAGCAGCTCGACCGGGACTAAGAACACCGGGGAGCTGTTTTTT. Protein: CASSSTGTKNTGELFF. Using reference TRBV5-1 and TRBJ2-2 for the parts outside the CDR3, the full variable domain is KAGVTQTPRYLIKTRGQQVTLSCSPISGHRSVSWYQQTPGQGLQFLFEYFSETQRNKGNFPGRFSGRQFSNSRSEMNVSTLELGDSALYLCASSSTGTKNTGELFFGEGSRLTVL.

The chain recombines TRBV2 with TRBJ2-5; D may correspond to TRBD1 or TRBD2 (5 bases each). Trimming shortened V by 3 bases and J by 7 bases, and 15 bases separated the two germline ends. CDR3 size: 14 residues. Germline V gene sequence: CDR1 SNHLY, CDR2 FYNNEI. The CDR3 sequence is CASSETGPKGTQYF. The CDR3 bases are TGTGCCAGCAGTGAGACGGGACCGAAAGGGACCCAGTACTTC.

This clone has a single count. The chain employs TRBV6-6 and TRBJ2-1, with D possibly being TRBD2 (7 bases). Germline assignment: CDR1 MNHNY and CDR2 SVGAGI (reference sequence). This CDR3 has 14 amino acids. Between the trimmed V and J ends, which lost 5 bases and 6 bases, there was a span of 14 bases. The CDR3 nucleotides read TGTGCCAGCAGTCCGAGGGGGGGCGCCAATGAGCAGTTCTTC. Residues: CASSPRGGANEQFF.

Regarding this clone: Other DNA sequences in the same sample also yield this CDR3. V is TRBV6-5 and J is TRBJ1-1; D is perhaps TRBD1 (5 bases). The CDR3 spans 13 residues. Trimming cost V 2 bases and J 1 base, with 5 bases left between them. CDR1 is MNHEY and CDR2 is SVGAGI in the germline V gene. CDR3 sequence (DNA): TGTGCCAGCAGTTACAGGGGGAACACTGAAGCTTTCTTT. This gives the protein CASSYRGNTEAFF.

This clone has more than one count but fewer than ten. The CDR3 loop is CASSKGTSGFYEQYF. The DNA of the CDR3 is TGTGCCAGCTCAAAAGGGACTAGCGGGTTCTACGAGCAGTACTTC. V is TRBV18 and J is TRBJ2-7, with TRBD2 matching 12 bases. The CDR3 is made up of 15 amino acids. CDR1 KGHSH and CDR2 LQKENI come from the germline V gene. Losses at the gene ends were 5 bases for V and 3 bases for J; bases not matched to a gene: 5.

The CDR3 loop reads CASSLVGRAAEGDTQYF. CDR3 nucleotide sequence: TGTGCCAGCAGCTTAGTGGGCCGTGCGGCGGAAGGAGATACGCAGTATTTT. The rearrangement uses TRBV7-9 and TRBJ2-3; D unresolved. Germline CDR1 SEHNR, CDR2 FQNEAQ (reference sequence). V lost 1 base and J 5 bases, leaving 19 bases between the germline ends. The CDR3 has 17 residues.

The CDR3 bases are TGCAGCGTTGTAGGGACCACTTACGAGCAGTACTTC. Protein product: CSVVGTTYEQYF. The gene calls are TRBV29-1 and TRBJ2-7; D is possibly TRBD1 or TRBD2 (5 bases each). CDR3 length: 12 amino acids. Trimming took off 4 bases at V and 4 bases at J, with 11 bases between the two ends. The germline V gene encodes CDR1 SQVTM and CDR2 ANQGSEA.

This sequence joins TRBV6-1 and TRBJ2-1, with no clear D. In germline, CDR1 is MNHNS, CDR2 SASEGT. The CDR3 is made up of 14 amino acids. V lost 2 bases to trimming and J lost 2 bases, with 7 bases between them. In DNA, the CDR3 is TGTGCCAGCAGTGAAATAAGGGCCTACAATGAGCAGTTCTTC. As protein: CASSEIRAYNEQFF.

V and J are TRBV18 and TRBJ2-7, with D possibly being TRBD2 (6 bases). V was trimmed by 1 base and J by 0 bases, leaving 13 bases between them. The CDR3 consists of 16 residues. Germline V gene data show CDR1 as KGHSH and CDR2 as LQKENI. In DNA, the CDR3 is TGTGCCAGCTCACCACTGCGGGACGCGAGCTCCTACGAGCAGTACTTC. Its protein is CASSPLRDASSYEQYF.

CDR3 sequence: CASRSLEGHPTEQYF. CDR3 DNA sequence: TGTGCCAGCCGATCTTTAGAGGGCCATCCTACAGAGCAGTACTTC. This chain links TRBV2 with TRBJ2-7, with D perhaps matching TRBD2 (5 bases). Per the germline V gene, CDR1 is SNHLY and CDR2 is FYNNEI. CDR3 length: 15 amino acids. Trimming took off 8 bases at V and 7 bases at J, with 24 bases between the two ends.

V usage is TRBV6-1 and J usage is TRBJ2-7; 12 nucleotides align to TRBD1. The trim removed 4 bases at V and 5 bases at J, leaving 3 bases unmatched. This CDR3 is 14 amino acids long. Germline V gene sequence: CDR1 MNHNS, CDR2 SASEGT. CDR3 residues: CASSGGQGAHEQYF. The CDR3 DNA reads TGTGCCAGCAGTGGGGGACAGGGGGCTCACGAGCAGTACTTC.

V usage is TRBV5-6 and J usage is TRBJ1-3, with D possibly TRBD1 on 6 matching bases. This CDR3 is built from 13 residues. V was shortened by 5 bases and J by 0 bases, with 6 bases between the two germline ends. CDR1 is SGHDT, CDR2 YYEEEE, per germline. The CDR3 DNA is TGTGCCAGCAGGGGACACTCTGGAAACACCATATATTTT. Translated: CASRGHSGNTIYF.

This rearrangement joins TRBV7-2 to TRBJ2-1, with D unresolved. CDR1 and CDR2 (germline): SGHTA, FQGNSA. Trimming pared 3 bases from V and 10 bases from J, leaving 16 bases between. This CDR3 contains 14 residues. The CDR3 is CASSFARIYSEQFF. The CDR3 DNA reads TGTGCCAGCAGCTTCGCCAGGATTTATAGCGAGCAGTTCTTC.

This chain joins TRBV5-1 and TRBJ2-7; 13 nucleotides agree with TRBD2. The CDR3 has 17 amino acids. Germline CDR1 is SGHRS and CDR2 is YFSETQ. V gave up 3 bases and J gave up 5 bases; unmatched junction bases: 11. Here the CDR3 reads CASSSRLAGGRLHEQYF. DNA for the CDR3: TGCGCCAGCAGCTCTCGACTAGCGGGGGGTCGCCTCCACGAGCAGTACTTC.

V is TRBV5-4 and J is TRBJ2-1; 7 positions agree with TRBD1. The trim removed 4 bases at V and 4 bases at J, leaving 5 bases unmatched. There are 14 residues in the CDR3. In germline, CDR1 is SGHNT, CDR2 YYREEE (reference sequence). CDR3 sequence (DNA): TGTGCCAGCAGCCTTCCGGGACAGTACAATGAGCAGTTCTTC. The encoded protein is CASSLPGQYNEQFF.

Concerning this clone: An end of the junction differs from the germline gene, which may be a read error. The rearrangement links TRBV13 to TRBJ2-5, with 12 bases matching TRBD2. Germline values: CDR1 PRHDT, CDR2 FYEKMQ (reference sequence). The CDR3 spans 16 residues. The CDR3 bases are TGTGCCAGCAGCCTAGGACTAGCGGGACTCCAAGAGACCCAGTACTTC. It translates to CASSLGLAGLQETQYF.

The chain uses TRBV15 and TRBJ2-3, with D possibly TRBD2 on 5 matching bases. The CDR3 has 15 residues. Germline-derived CDR1 and CDR2 are LNHNV and YYDKDF (reference sequence). V lost 5 bases, J lost 2 bases, and 14 bases lay in between. As DNA, the CDR3 is TGTGCCACCAGCGGGATGAAAGCGGACACAGATACGCAGTATTTT. This codes for CATSGMKADTDTQYF.

In nucleotides, the CDR3 is TGTGCCAGCAGTAACCCACGGGACAGGGGTATATACGAGCAGTACTTC. Protein product: CASSNPRDRGIYEQYF. This rearrangement joins TRBV27 to TRBJ2-7; 10 nucleotides match TRBD1. Germline V gene sequence: CDR1 MNHEY, CDR2 SMNVEV (reference sequence). The CDR3 extends over 16 amino acids. V was clipped by 5 bases and J by 4 bases; unmatched bases: 11.

The CDR3 sequence is CASSQGRGYTF. In DNA, the CDR3 is TGTGCCAGCAGCCAGGGAAGGGGCTACACCTTC. J is TRBJ1-2 and V is TRBV5-6; D may be TRBD1 (5 bases). This CDR3 is 11 amino acids long. Germline CDR1 is SGHDT and CDR2 is YYEEEE. V was clipped by 4 bases and J by 8 bases, with 9 bases between them. Full variable domain (rest looked up from reference TRBV5-6 and TRBJ1-2): DAGVTQSPTHLIKTRGQQVTLRCSPKSGHDTVSWYQQALGQGPQFIFQYYEEEERQRGNFPDRFSGHQFPNYSSELNVNALLLGDSALYLCASSQGRGYTFGSGTRLTVV.